This T cell receptor (beta chain) was sequenced for a study of regulatory T cells in long-lasting Graves disease. Through Arm-PCR of CDR3 regions and iRepertoire HTBI primers, TCR beta libraries were built. Using its own MiXCR run on the multiplex PCR reads, TCRdb lists one record per CDR3 protein. The profile covers about 470,000 distinct CDR3 sequences, with 15% appearing a single time and roughly 17% taken by the ten largest. Germline-derived CDR1 and CDR2 are SGHNT and YYREEE (reference sequence). CDR3 size: 13 residues. The V and J ends lost 4 bases and 8 bases, in that order; junction bases with no gene match: 8. Noted time point: newly diagnosed GD, antithyroid drugs for less than 3 months. The TCR library was made from RNA extracted from PBMCs. This same sample was also taken into another study, of T cells in Graves' hyperthyroidism and ophthalmopathy.

This TCR derives from a woman aged 30 to 39 with Graves disease. Here the sequenced sample was peripheral blood mononuclear cells (PBMCs), taken at new diagnosis, from a patient treated with antithyroid drugs. The chain recombines TRBV5-4 with TRBJ1-2; 7 nucleotides match TRBD1. CDR3: CASSVDRVKGYTF. The CDR3 DNA sequence: TGTGCCAGCAGCGTTGACAGGGTGAAGGGCTACACCTTC. The variable domain in full, with the rest retrieved from reference TRBV5-4 and TRBJ1-2, is ETGVTQSPTHLIKTRGQQVTLRCSSQSGHNTVSWYQQALGQGPQFIFQYYREEENGRGNFPPRFSGLQFPNYSSELNVNALELDDSALYLCASSVDRVKGYTFGSGTRLTVV.